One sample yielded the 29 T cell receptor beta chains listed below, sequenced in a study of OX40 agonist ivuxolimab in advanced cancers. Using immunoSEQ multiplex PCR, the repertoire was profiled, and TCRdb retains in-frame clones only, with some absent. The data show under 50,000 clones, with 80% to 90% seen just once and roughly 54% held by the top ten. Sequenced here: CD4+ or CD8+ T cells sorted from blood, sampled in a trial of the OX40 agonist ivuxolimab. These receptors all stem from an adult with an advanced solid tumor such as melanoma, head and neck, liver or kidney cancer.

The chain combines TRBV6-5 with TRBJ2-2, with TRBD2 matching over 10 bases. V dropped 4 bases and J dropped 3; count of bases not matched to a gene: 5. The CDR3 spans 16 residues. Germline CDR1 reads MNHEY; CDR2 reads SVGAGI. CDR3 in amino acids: CASSWSGGGHTGELFF. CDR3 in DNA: TGTGCCAGCAGTTGGAGCGGGGGGGGACACACCGGGGAGCTGTTTTTT.

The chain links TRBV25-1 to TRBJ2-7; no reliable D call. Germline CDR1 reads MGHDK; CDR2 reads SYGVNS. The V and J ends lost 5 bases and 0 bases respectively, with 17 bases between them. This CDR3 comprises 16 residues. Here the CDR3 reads CASSTPETASSYEQYF. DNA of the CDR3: TGTGCCAGCAGTACCCCCGAGACGGCGAGCTCCTACGAGCAGTACTTC.

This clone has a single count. The CDR3 nucleotides read TGTGCCATTCGGACCCGGGACAGGGATAATTCACCCCTCCACTTT. It specifies CAIRTRDRDNSPLHF. The J gene is TRBJ1-6, the V gene TRBV10-3; 9 nucleotides agree with TRBD1. Germline V gives CDR1 ENHRY, CDR2 SYGVKD. Trimming took 9 bases from V and 5 from J; bases not matched to a gene: 8. The CDR3 consists of 15 residues.

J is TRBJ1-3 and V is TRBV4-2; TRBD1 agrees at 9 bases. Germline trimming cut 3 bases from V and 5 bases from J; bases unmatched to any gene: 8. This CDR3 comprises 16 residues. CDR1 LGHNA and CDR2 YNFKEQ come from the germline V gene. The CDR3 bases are TGTGCCAGCAGCCAGCCCCCGGGACAGGGTAGAAACACCATATATTTT. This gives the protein CASSQPPGQGRNTIYF.

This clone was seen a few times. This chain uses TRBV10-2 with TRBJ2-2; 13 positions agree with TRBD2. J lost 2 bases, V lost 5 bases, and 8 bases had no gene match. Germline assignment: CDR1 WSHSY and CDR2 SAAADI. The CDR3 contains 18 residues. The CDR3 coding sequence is TGCGCCAGCAGTTTACGACTAGCGGGAGGACTTAACACCGGGGAGCTGTTTTTT. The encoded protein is CASSLRLAGGLNTGELFF.

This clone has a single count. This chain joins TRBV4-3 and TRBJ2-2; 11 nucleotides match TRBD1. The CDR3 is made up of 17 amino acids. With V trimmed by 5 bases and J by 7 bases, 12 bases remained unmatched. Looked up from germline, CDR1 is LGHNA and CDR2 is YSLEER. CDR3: CASSTGQGARRDGELFF. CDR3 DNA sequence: TGCGCCAGCAGCACTGGACAGGGGGCGCGTAGGGACGGGGAGCTGTTTTTT.

CDR3 region: CASSPQPRGTGSGEQYF. The CDR3 DNA follows: TGCGCCAGCAGCCCACAGCCCAGGGGGACAGGGTCTGGCGAGCAGTACTTC. The chain joins TRBV5-1 to TRBJ2-7; 9 nucleotides agree with TRBD1. The CDR3 length is 17 residues. Germline CDR1 and CDR2: SGHRS and YFSETQ. Trimming removed 4 bases from V and 6 bases from J; junction bases left unmatched: 17.

This CDR3 is CASSQVFTATAGNTIYF. The CDR3 bases are TGTGCCAGCAGCCAAGTATTTACGGCGACAGCTGGAAACACCATATATTTT. This sequence joins TRBV4-2 and TRBJ1-3; TRBD1 is a possible D gene (5 bases). The V gene lost 1 base and the J gene lost 2 bases, with 15 bases spanning the gap. Germline assignment: CDR1 LGHNA and CDR2 YNFKEQ. This CDR3 contains 17 residues.

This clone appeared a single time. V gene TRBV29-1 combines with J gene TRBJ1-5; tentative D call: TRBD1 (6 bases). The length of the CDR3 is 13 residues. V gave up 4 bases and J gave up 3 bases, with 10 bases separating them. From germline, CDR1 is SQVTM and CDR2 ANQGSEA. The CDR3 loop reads CSVVTGPNQPQHF. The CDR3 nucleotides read TGCAGCGTTGTCACAGGGCCCAATCAGCCCCAGCATTTT.

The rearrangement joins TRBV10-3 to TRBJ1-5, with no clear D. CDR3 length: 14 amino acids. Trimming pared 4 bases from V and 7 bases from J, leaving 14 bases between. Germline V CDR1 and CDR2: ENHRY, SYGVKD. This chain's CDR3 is CAISVSEVDQPQHF. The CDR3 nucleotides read TGTGCCATCAGTGTTTCGGAAGTAGACCAGCCCCAGCATTTT.

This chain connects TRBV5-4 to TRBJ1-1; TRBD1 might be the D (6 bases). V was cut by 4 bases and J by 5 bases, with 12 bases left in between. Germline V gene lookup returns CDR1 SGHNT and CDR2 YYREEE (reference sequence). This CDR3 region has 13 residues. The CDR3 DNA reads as TGTGCCAGCAGCCGACAGGAAGGGACTGAAGCTTTCTTT. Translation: CASSRQEGTEAFF.

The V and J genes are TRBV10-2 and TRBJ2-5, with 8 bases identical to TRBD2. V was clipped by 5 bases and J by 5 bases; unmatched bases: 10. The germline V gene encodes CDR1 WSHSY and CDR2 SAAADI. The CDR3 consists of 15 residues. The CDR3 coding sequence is TGCGCCAGCAGTATCTCTCCGGGGGGGGAGGAGACCCAGTACTTC. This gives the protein CASSISPGGEETQYF.

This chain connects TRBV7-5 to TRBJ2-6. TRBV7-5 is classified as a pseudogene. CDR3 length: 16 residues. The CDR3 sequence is CARSCTGPTRANVLTF. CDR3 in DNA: TGTGCCAGAAGTTGTACCGGGCCGACCAGGGCCAACGTCCTGACTTTC.

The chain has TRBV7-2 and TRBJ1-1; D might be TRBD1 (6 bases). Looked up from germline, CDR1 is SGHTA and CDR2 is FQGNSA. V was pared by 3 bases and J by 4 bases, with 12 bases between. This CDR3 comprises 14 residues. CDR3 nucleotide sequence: TGTGCCAGCAGCTTTTATGGGGGGCCCACTGAAGCTTTCTTT. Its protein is CASSFYGGPTEAFF. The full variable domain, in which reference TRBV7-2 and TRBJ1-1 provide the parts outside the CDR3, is GAGVSQSPSNKVTEKGKDVELRCDPISGHTALYWYRQSLGQGLEFLIYFQGNSAPDKSGLPSDRFSAERTGGSVSTLTIQRTQQEDSAVYLCASSFYGGPTEAFFGQGTRLTVV.

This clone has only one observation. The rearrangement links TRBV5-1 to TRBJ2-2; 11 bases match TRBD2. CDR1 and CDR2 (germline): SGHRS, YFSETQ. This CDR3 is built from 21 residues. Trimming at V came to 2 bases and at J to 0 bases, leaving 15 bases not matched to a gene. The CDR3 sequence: CASSLPIRYTSGGSNTGELFF. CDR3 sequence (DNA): TGCGCCAGCAGCTTACCCATCCGATACACTAGCGGGGGCTCGAACACCGGGGAGCTGTTTTTT.

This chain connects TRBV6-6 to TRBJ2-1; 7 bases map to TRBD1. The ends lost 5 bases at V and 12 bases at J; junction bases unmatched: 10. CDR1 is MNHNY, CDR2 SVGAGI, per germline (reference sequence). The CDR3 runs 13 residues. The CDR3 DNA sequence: TGTGCCAGCAGTATTAGCCGGGACAGCCTGCAGTTCTTC. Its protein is CASSISRDSLQFF.

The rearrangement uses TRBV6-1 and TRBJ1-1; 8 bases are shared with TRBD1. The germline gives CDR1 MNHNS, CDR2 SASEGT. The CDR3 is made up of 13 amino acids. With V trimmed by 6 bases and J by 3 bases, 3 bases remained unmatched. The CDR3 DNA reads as TGTGCCAGCAGCGACAGGGGCCACACTGAAGCTTTCTTT. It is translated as CASSDRGHTEAFF.

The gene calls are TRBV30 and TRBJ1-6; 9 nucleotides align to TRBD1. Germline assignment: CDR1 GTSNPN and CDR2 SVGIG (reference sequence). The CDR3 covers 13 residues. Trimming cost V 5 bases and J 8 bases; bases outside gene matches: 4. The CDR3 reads CAWQGQGDSPLHF. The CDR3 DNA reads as TGTGCCTGGCAGGGACAGGGAGATTCACCCCTCCACTTT.

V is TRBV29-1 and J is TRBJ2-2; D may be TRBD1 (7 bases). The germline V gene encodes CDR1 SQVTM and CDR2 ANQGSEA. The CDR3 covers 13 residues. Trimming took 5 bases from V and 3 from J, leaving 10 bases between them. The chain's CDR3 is CSVQGDYTGELFF. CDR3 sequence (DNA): TGCAGCGTTCAGGGGGACTACACCGGGGAGCTGTTTTTT.

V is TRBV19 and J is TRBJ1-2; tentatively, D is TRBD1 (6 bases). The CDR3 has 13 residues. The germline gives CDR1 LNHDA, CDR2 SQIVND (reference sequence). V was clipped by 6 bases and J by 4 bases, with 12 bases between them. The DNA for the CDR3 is TGTGCCAGTAGCCTAGGGGGAAGCTATGGCTACACCTTC. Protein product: CASSLGGSYGYTF.

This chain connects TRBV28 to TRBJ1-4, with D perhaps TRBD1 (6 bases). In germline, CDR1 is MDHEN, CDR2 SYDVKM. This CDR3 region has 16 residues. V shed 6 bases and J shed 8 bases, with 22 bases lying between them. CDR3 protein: CASSPGSGRGGEKLFF. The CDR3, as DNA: TGTGCCAGCAGCCCGGGGTCGGGCAGGGGAGGGGAAAAACTGTTTTTT.

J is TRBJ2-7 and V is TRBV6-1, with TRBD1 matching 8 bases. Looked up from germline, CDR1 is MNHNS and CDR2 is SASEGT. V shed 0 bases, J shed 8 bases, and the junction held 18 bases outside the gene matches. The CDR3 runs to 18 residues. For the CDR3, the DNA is TGTGCCAGCAGTGAAGCCGGGACAGGAAGGACAGGAACTGCGAAGCAGTACTTC. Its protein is CASSEAGTGRTGTAKQYF.

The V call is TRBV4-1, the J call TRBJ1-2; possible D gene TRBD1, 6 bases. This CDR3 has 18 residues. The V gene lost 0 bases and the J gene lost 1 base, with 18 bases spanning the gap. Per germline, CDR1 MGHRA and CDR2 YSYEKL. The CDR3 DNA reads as TGCGCCAGCAGCCAAGATGAGGGCGGACAGACCATTAACTATGGCTACACCTTC. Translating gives CASSQDEGGQTINYGYTF.

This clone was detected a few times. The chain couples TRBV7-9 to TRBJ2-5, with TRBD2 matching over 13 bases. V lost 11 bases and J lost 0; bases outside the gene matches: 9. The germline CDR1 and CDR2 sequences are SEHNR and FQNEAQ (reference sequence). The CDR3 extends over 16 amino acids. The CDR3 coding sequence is TGTGCCTGCCGACGGACTAGCGGGGGCCACCAAGAGACCCAGTACTTC. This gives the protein CACRRTSGGHQETQYF.

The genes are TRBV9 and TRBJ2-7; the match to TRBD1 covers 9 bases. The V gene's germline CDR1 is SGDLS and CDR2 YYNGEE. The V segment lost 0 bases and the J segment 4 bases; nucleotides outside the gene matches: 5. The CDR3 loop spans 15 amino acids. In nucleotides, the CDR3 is TGTGCCAGCAGCGTAGGGACAGGGGAGGGATACGAGCAGTACTTC. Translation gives CASSVGTGEGYEQYF.

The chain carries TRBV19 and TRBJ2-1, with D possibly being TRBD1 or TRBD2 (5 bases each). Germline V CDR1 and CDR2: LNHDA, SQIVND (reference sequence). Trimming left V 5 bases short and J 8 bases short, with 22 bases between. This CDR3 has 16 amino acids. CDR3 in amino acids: CASSSPGHPGRDEQFF. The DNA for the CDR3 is TGTGCCAGTAGTTCCCCGGGGCACCCGGGGAGAGATGAGCAGTTCTTC.

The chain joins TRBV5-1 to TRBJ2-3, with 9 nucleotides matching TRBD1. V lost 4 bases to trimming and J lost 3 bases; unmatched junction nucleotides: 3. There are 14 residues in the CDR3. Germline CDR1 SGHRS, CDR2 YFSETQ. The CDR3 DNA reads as TGCGCCAGCAGCCGGGGACAGGGAACAGATACGCAGTATTTT. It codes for CASSRGQGTDTQYF.

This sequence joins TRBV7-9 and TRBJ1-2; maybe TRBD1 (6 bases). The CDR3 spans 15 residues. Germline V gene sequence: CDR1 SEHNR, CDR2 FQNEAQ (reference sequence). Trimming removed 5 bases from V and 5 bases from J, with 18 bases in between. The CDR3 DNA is TGTGCCAGCAGCCCAGCCGTAGGGGGTCCTTATGGCTACACCTTC. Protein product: CASSPAVGGPYGYTF.

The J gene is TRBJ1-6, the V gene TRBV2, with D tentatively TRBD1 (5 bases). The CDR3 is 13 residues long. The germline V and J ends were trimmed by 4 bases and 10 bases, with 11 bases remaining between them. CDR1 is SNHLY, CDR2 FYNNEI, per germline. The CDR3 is CASSATATSPLHF. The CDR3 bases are TGTGCCAGCAGTGCGACAGCAACCTCACCCCTCCACTTT.